The 31 T cell receptor beta chains given below trace back to one sample, sequenced in a study of T cells in Graves' hyperthyroidism and ophthalmopathy. RNA transcripts yielded amplified TCR beta CDR3 regions. HTBI primers were employed in a first-round RT-PCR of the TCR CDR3. TCRdb called the multiplex PCR reads again in MiXCR, with one record for every CDR3 protein. The table includes approximately 630,000 distinct CDR3 sequences, roughly 16% detected once. The sequenced sample consisted of blood. These receptors all come from a woman in her thirties with Graves' hyperthyroidism.

With respect to this clonotype: A read error may be the cause here, since a much bigger clone is one base away. The rearrangement joins TRBV24-1 to TRBJ2-1; TRBD2 is a possible D gene (5 bases). CDR3 length: 14 amino acids. Germline lookup yields CDR1 KGHDR and CDR2 SFDVKD. V was trimmed by 7 bases and J by 7 bases, leaving 16 bases between them. CDR3 DNA sequence: TGTGCCACCAGCGGACTTTCATGCTCGAATGAGCAGTTCTTC. It encodes CATSGLSCSNEQFF.

This clonotype was counted a few times. The CDR3, as DNA: TGTGCCAGCACCCAAACCGGGACAGCTAACATTCAGTACTTC. This encodes CASTQTGTANIQYF. J is TRBJ2-4 and V is TRBV6-1, with 7 bases aligning to TRBD1. Germline trimming cut 7 bases from V and 7 bases from J; bases unmatched to any gene: 10. The CDR3 has 14 residues. The germline CDR1 and CDR2 sequences are MNHNS and SASEGT.

This clonotype was seen many times. The chain links TRBV20-1 to TRBJ1-2; D is perhaps TRBD1 (5 bases). The V gene lost 0 bases and the J gene lost 3 bases, with 20 bases spanning the gap. The CDR3 spans 17 residues. Germline lookup yields CDR1 DFQATT and CDR2 SNEGSKA (reference sequence). CDR3 region: CSARDRAGAGGDYGYTF. In nucleotides, the CDR3 is TGCAGTGCTAGAGACCGGGCTGGAGCTGGGGGGGACTATGGCTACACCTTC.

A word on this clonotype: The conserved phenylalanine or tryptophan normally closing the CDR3 is absent here, so this likely arose from a read error. The V gene is TRBV12-3 or TRBV12-4, the J gene TRBJ1-6; possible D gene TRBD1, 6 bases. The CDR3 contains 17 residues. The ends were cut back, 3 bases at V and 3 bases at J, with 15 bases in the middle. In DNA, the CDR3 is TGTGCCAGCAGTTTTTACGGACAGAGGATCTATAATTCACCCCTCCACTCT. Its protein product is CASSFYGQRIYNSPLHS.

The sample holds many counts of this clonotype. The genes are TRBV27 and TRBJ2-3, with 14 bases lining up with TRBD2. The CDR3 totals 17 residues. The germline CDR1 and CDR2 sequences are MNHEY and SMNVEV (reference sequence). Trimming at V came to 6 bases and at J to 3 bases, leaving 8 bases not matched to a gene. In DNA, the CDR3 is TGTGCCAGCAGGCTGCTGACTAGCGGGAGGGTAACAGATACGCAGTATTTT. Translated: CASRLLTSGRVTDTQYF.

This clonotype was seen only a few times. The V and J genes are TRBV6-1 and TRBJ2-7, with TRBD1 matching 9 bases. Germline V CDR1 and CDR2: MNHNS, SASEGT. This CDR3 has 16 residues. The J segment lost 1 base and the V segment lost 7 bases, leaving 11 bases of the junction unmatched. CDR3 sequence reads: CASKQVGDRVSYEQYF. CDR3 DNA: TGTGCCAGCAAGCAAGTCGGGGACAGGGTTTCCTACGAGCAGTACTTC.

This clonotype was seen repeatedly, ten times or more. The rearrangement uses TRBV2 and TRBJ2-1, with 8 bases that match TRBD1. The CDR3 spans 15 residues. J lost 2 bases, V lost 6 bases, and 6 bases had no gene match. Germline CDR1 and CDR2: SNHLY and FYNNEI. Here the CDR3 DNA reads TGTGCCAGCAGGGCAGACAGGGGCACCTACAATGAGCAGTTCTTC. Encoded protein: CASRADRGTYNEQFF.

This clonotype was recorded at least ten times. The chain uses TRBV7-3 and TRBJ2-3, with D possibly matching TRBD2 (5 bases). The V end was cut by 2 bases, the J end by 0 bases, with 9 bases between. The CDR3 totals 15 residues. Germline CDR1 and CDR2: SGHTA and FQGTGA. CDR3 amino acids: CASSLVGASTDTQYF. CDR3 nucleotide sequence: TGTGCCAGCAGCTTAGTGGGAGCGAGCACAGATACGCAGTATTTT. The full variable domain, with the rest looked up from reference TRBV7-3 and TRBJ2-3, is GAGVSQTPSNKVTEKGKYVELRCDPISGHTALYWYRQSLGQGPEFLIYFQGTGAADDSGLPNDRFFAVRPEGSVSTLKIQRTERGDSAVYLCASSLVGASTDTQYFGPGTRLTVL.

The chain links TRBV29-1 to TRBJ1-2, with 10 positions matching TRBD1. The germline gives CDR1 SQVTM, CDR2 ANQGSEA. The V segment lost 3 bases and the J segment 5 bases; nucleotides outside the gene matches: 9. The CDR3 runs 15 residues. The CDR3 loop reads CSVDVRDRGLYGYTF. In DNA, the CDR3 is TGCAGCGTTGATGTCCGGGACAGGGGATTGTATGGCTACACCTTC.

This clonotype was counted many times. The V and J genes are TRBV28 and TRBJ1-5; D is unresolved. Deletions cut 5 bases from V and 3 bases from J, with 2 bases between. The CDR3 totals 11 residues. Per the germline V gene, CDR1 is MDHEN and CDR2 is SYDVKM. The CDR3, as DNA: TGTGCCAGCAGTCACAATCAGCCCCAGCATTTT. Protein: CASSHNQPQHF. The whole variable domain, filled in from reference TRBV28 and TRBJ1-5, reads DVKVTQSSRYLVKRTGEKVFLECVQDMDHENMFWYRQDPGLGLRLIYFSYDVKMKEKGDIPEGYSVSREKKERFSLILESASTNQTSMYLCASSHNQPQHFGDGTRLSIL.

This clonotype came up many times. The chain carries TRBV12-3 or TRBV12-4 and TRBJ2-2; 7 nucleotides agree with TRBD1. The V and J ends lost 6 bases and 2 bases, in that order; junction bases with no gene match: 15. The CDR3 loop spans 18 amino acids. The CDR3 protein is CASRVTGVPTPNTGELFF. In nucleotides, the CDR3 is TGTGCCAGCAGGGTAACAGGGGTCCCCACCCCCAACACCGGGGAGCTGTTTTTT.

With respect to this clonotype: It is likely a read error, because the conserved phenylalanine at the end of the CDR3 is missing. V gene TRBV19 combines with J gene TRBJ1-1; no clear D. The CDR3 contains 16 residues. Trimming removed 2 bases from V and 1 base from J, with 14 bases in between. From germline, CDR1 is LNHDA and CDR2 SQIVND (reference sequence). CDR3 nucleotide sequence: TGTGCCAGTAGTATACTCTGGGCAGGAGGGAACACTGAAGCTTTCTTA. It translates to CASSILWAGGNTEAFL.

This clonotype was found many times. The chain joins TRBV12-3 or TRBV12-4 to TRBJ2-1; D perhaps matches TRBD2 (5 bases). Deletions cut 6 bases from V and 4 bases from J, with 13 bases between. This CDR3 region has 14 residues. In DNA form, the CDR3 reads TGTGCCAGCAGCATGAGAGGGATTTACAATGAGCAGTTCTTC. Translating gives CASSMRGIYNEQFF.

This clonotype has more than one count but fewer than ten. This chain joins TRBV5-4 and TRBJ2-7; 7 bases align to TRBD1. This CDR3 has 14 amino acids. Germline CDR1 reads SGHNT; CDR2 reads YYREEE (reference sequence). J was trimmed by 2 bases and V by 3 bases; bases with no gene match: 5. The CDR3 region is CASSWLGGAYEQYF. The CDR3 DNA reads as TGTGCCAGCAGCTGGCTAGGGGGCGCCTACGAGCAGTACTTC.

This clonotype was seen ten or more times. CDR3 amino acids: CASTKAGDHGYTF. CDR3 in DNA: TGTGCCAGCACCAAAGCCGGGGATCATGGCTACACCTTC. The chain links TRBV3-1 to TRBJ1-2; D is undetermined. Deletions cut 7 bases from V and 6 bases from J, with 15 bases between. Germline V lookup: CDR1 LGHDT, CDR2 YNNKEL (reference sequence). This CDR3 has 13 amino acids.

This clonotype was found many times. Here the CDR3 DNA reads TGTGCCAGCAGCTCTCCCGGGACAGGGTCCTACGAGCAGTACTTC. This codes for CASSSPGTGSYEQYF. V and J are TRBV28 and TRBJ2-7, with TRBD1 matching 9 bases. CDR3 size: 15 residues. The ends lost 6 bases at V and 1 base at J; junction bases unmatched: 7. The V gene's germline CDR1 is MDHEN and CDR2 SYDVKM. The full variable domain, its missing parts supplied by reference TRBV28 and TRBJ2-7, is DVKVTQSSRYLVKRTGEKVFLECVQDMDHENMFWYRQDPGLGLRLIYFSYDVKMKEKGDIPEGYSVSREKKERFSLILESASTNQTSMYLCASSSPGTGSYEQYFGPGTRLTVT.

The genes are TRBV20-1 and TRBJ1-5, with D perhaps TRBD1 (6 bases). CDR3 size: 15 residues. V dropped 6 bases and J dropped 4 bases, with 19 bases sitting between them. Germline V gene data show CDR1 as DFQATT and CDR2 as SNEGSKA (reference sequence). The CDR3 DNA sequence: TGCAGTGCGAAGGCAGAGACAGGCGGGAATCAGCCCCAGCATTTT. Translation: CSAKAETGGNQPQHF.

This clonotype has only one observation. This chain uses TRBV5-1 with TRBJ2-7; D possibly matches TRBD1 or TRBD2 (5 bases each). V dropped 7 bases and J dropped 1 base, with 21 bases sitting between them. CDR3 length: 16 residues. Germline V lookup: CDR1 SGHRS, CDR2 YFSETQ. CDR3 protein: CASRPYRDGKSYEQYF. The CDR3 DNA reads as TGCGCCAGCCGCCCTTACCGGGACGGAAAATCCTACGAGCAGTACTTC.

This clonotype appeared many times. The gene calls are TRBV7-2 and TRBJ2-7; perhaps D is TRBD1 or TRBD2 (6 bases each). V was shortened by 7 bases and J by 5 bases, with 15 bases between the two germline ends. CDR3 size: 13 residues. The V gene's germline CDR1 is SGHTA and CDR2 FQGNSA. The CDR3: CASKRGGSHEQYF. The CDR3 region has the DNA TGTGCCAGCAAACGAGGGGGGTCCCACGAGCAGTACTTC.

This clonotype was detected ten times or more. The rearrangement uses TRBV13 and TRBJ2-1; D is uncertain. The CDR3 covers 14 residues. CDR1 PRHDT and CDR2 FYEKMQ come from the germline V gene (reference sequence). V lost 1 base and J lost 5, with 9 bases in between. CDR3 loop: CASSLERFDNEQFF. As DNA, the CDR3 is TGTGCCAGCAGCTTAGAGCGCTTCGACAATGAGCAGTTCTTC. Full variable domain (missing parts from reference TRBV13 and TRBJ2-1): AAGVIQSPRHLIKEKRETATLKCYPIPRHDTVYWYQQGPGQDPQFLISFYEKMQSDKGSIPDRFSAQQFSDYHSELNMSSLELGDSALYFCASSLERFDNEQFFGPGTRLTVL.

Regarding this clonotype: This may stem from a read error, because a much larger clone lies one nucleotide away. This chain uses TRBV18 with TRBJ2-7, with D perhaps assigned TRBD1 or TRBD2 (6 bases each). In germline, CDR1 is KGHSH, CDR2 LQKENI. The CDR3 runs 15 residues. CDR3 protein: CASSLPKGGLYEQCF. The CDR3 DNA follows: TGTGCCAGCTCACTACCTAAGGGGGGACTTTACGAGCAGTGCTTC.

This clonotype occurred a few times. CDR3 loop: CATSRSPGGSQREQFF. The CDR3 nucleotides read TGTGCCACCAGCAGATCCCCCGGAGGGAGCCAGCGGGAGCAGTTCTTC. The rearrangement joins TRBV15 to TRBJ2-1; TRBD2 is a possible D gene (6 bases). Trimming left V 2 bases short and J 10 bases short, with 21 bases between. Germline-derived CDR1 and CDR2 are LNHNV and YYDKDF (reference sequence). The CDR3 spans 16 residues.

This clonotype was observed at least ten times. The chain has TRBV2 and TRBJ1-1, with a weak D call TRBD1 (5 bases). The ends were cut back, 4 bases at V and 5 bases at J, with 11 bases in the middle. CDR3 length: 13 amino acids. Germline-derived CDR1 and CDR2 are SNHLY and FYNNEI. For the CDR3, the DNA is TGTGCCAGCAGTGTCGTGGGGGTGACTGAAGCTTTCTTT. Encoded protein: CASSVVGVTEAFF. Full variable domain (missing parts from reference TRBV2 and TRBJ1-1): EPEVTQTPSHQVTQMGQEVILRCVPISNHLYFYWYRQILGQKVEFLVSFYNNEISEKSEIFDDQFSVERPDGSNFTLKIRSTKLEDSAMYFCASSVVGVTEAFFGQGTRLTVV.

Of note for this clonotype: A much larger clone differs from this one at a single base, so this may be a read error. The chain employs TRBV28 and TRBJ1-4, with D possibly TRBD1 on 5 matching bases. The CDR3 totals 17 residues. Per germline, CDR1 MDHEN and CDR2 SYDVKM. The CDR3 region has the DNA TGTGCCAGCAGTTCAGACCGGGACTCCTCTGCTAATGAAAAACTGTCTTTT. Translation gives CASSSDRDSSANEKLSF.

This clonotype has a handful of counts. The chain employs TRBV12-3 or TRBV12-4 and TRBJ1-5, with a possible D match to TRBD1 (6 bases). Trimming stripped 6 bases from V and 7 bases from J, with 10 bases between. The CDR3 has 12 residues. Written as DNA, the CDR3 is TGTGCCAGCAGCAGGGGACGCCAGCCCCAGCATTTT. Translated: CASSRGRQPQHF.

This clonotype occurred many times. This rearrangement joins TRBV12-3 or TRBV12-4 to TRBJ1-2, with TRBD1 as a possible D gene (6 bases). The CDR3 covers 13 residues. The V gene lost 6 bases and the J gene lost 2 bases, with 10 bases spanning the gap. The CDR3 loop is CASRKDSNYGYTF. The CDR3, as DNA: TGTGCCAGCAGGAAGGACAGCAACTATGGCTACACCTTC.

This clonotype was detected ten times or more. The chain recombines TRBV2 with TRBJ2-5; 9 bases map to TRBD2. Germline-derived CDR1 and CDR2 are SNHLY and FYNNEI. The V gene end was trimmed by 4 bases and the J gene end by 7 bases; junction bases not matched to a gene: 10. This CDR3 has 15 amino acids. CDR3 in amino acids: CASSVLSGSGGTQYF. As DNA, the CDR3 is TGTGCCAGCAGTGTACTTAGCGGGAGCGGAGGGACCCAGTACTTC.

The chain links TRBV20-1 to TRBJ1-1, with D unresolved. This CDR3 contains 12 residues. Germline CDR1 and CDR2: DFQATT and SNEGSKA (reference sequence). The V and J ends lost 2 bases and 7 bases respectively, with 11 bases between them. CDR3 protein: CSARQQTLEAFF. The DNA of the CDR3 is TGCAGTGCTAGACAGCAGACTCTTGAAGCTTTCTTT.

This clonotype occurred a few times. This chain connects TRBV2 to TRBJ1-2; possibly TRBD1 for D (5 bases). Trimming took 6 bases from V and 7 from J, leaving 15 bases between them. Germline CDR1 SNHLY, CDR2 FYNNEI. CDR3 length: 13 amino acids. The CDR3 bases are TGTGCCAGCAGGCCCGACAGTTCCGCTGGCTACACCTTC. Translation: CASRPDSSAGYTF.

The genes are TRBV6-5 and TRBJ2-6, with 7 bases that match TRBD1. J lost 4 bases, V lost 6 bases, and 9 bases had no gene match. The germline V gene has CDR1 MNHEY and CDR2 SVGAGI. This CDR3 contains 16 residues. The CDR3 loop is CASSYNRGSGANVLTF. The CDR3 DNA sequence: TGTGCCAGCAGCTACAACAGGGGCTCCGGGGCCAACGTCCTGACTTTC.

This clonotype was counted many times. The CDR3 bases are TGCGCCAGCAGCTTATCGCGGGAGACCCTCTTGAACGAGCAGTACTTC. It yields the protein CASSLSRETLLNEQYF. The genes are TRBV5-1 and TRBJ2-7; TRBD2 matches at 7 bases. The CDR3 runs to 16 residues. The germline CDR1 and CDR2 sequences are SGHRS and YFSETQ. V shed 2 bases, J shed 5 bases, and the junction held 13 bases outside the gene matches.